What follows describes a single T cell receptor (beta chain). Its antigen remains unknown. The sample originates from a study of identical twins. Findings and limits, study-wide: These conclusions were based on statistical analysis (cross-sectional, not following the same donors).

MiXCR was run by TCRdb on the 5' RACE reads, yielding one entry per CDR3 protein. This table holds roughly 1,500,000 distinct CDR3 sequences, 25% to 35% found once. This receptor was taken from a newborn girl in good health. Sequencing was performed on cord blood.

CDR3 protein: CSVEGQGYYNEQFF. The CDR3 DNA reads TGCAGCGTTGAAGGGCAGGGCTACTACAATGAGCAGTTCTTC. The chain employs TRBV29-1 and TRBJ2-1; possibly TRBD1 for D (5 bases). V dropped 1 base and J dropped 3 bases, with 10 bases sitting between them. CDR3 length: 14 amino acids. Germline CDR1 reads SQVTM; CDR2 reads ANQGSEA.